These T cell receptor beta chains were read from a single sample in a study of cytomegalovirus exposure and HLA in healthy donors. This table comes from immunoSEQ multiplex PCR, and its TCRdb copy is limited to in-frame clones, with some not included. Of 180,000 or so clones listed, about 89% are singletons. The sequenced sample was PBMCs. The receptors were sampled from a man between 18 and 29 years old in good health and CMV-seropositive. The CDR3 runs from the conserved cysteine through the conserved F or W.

CASSLTGLGGGTEAFF,TRBJ1-1,TRBV7-3
CASSVQGGTEAFF,TRBJ1-1,TRBV7-8
CASSADRGVGYEQYF,TRBJ2-7,TRBV19
CSVCSRSNEQFF,TRBJ2-1,TRBV29-1
CASSVRGNNEKLFF,TRBJ1-4,TRBV2
CASSFSREAFF,TRBJ1-1,TRBV28
CASSFPGQGLTEAFF,TRBJ1-1,TRBV7-9
CASSPGQGSNQPQHF,TRBJ1-5,TRBV11-1
CASSPSPSYNEQFF,TRBJ2-1,TRBV18
CASSFSLGRTDTQYF,TRBJ2-3,TRBV5-1
CASGRDREGLAGGQETQYF,TRBJ2-5,TRBV7-6
CASSQGGGSSDEQYF,TRBJ2-7,TRBV4-1
CASSDSASGHTDTQYF,TRBJ2-3,TRBV6-4
CASSSGERFEQYF,TRBJ2-7,TRBV28
CASSLAWDRAEAFF,TRBJ1-1,TRBV5-6
CASNRLAGHNEQFF,TRBJ2-1,TRBV2
CAWSPSGSSTDTQYF,TRBJ2-3,TRBV30
CASRIIAGGLNEQFF,TRBJ2-1,TRBV6-1
CASSLGLRQPQHF,TRBJ1-5,TRBV5-1
CASSLVTGPDTQYF,TRBJ2-3,TRBV5-1
CASSPGHHPNQPQHF,TRBJ1-5,TRBV7-9
CASSHRGYESGYTF,TRBJ1-2,TRBV6-5
CASKFRLPAPYEQYF,TRBJ2-7,TRBV6-1
CASSRTQGNEKLFF,TRBJ1-4,TRBV6-1
CASRGTGRREQYF,TRBJ2-7,TRBV6-5
CASSPSGSMADTQYF,TRBJ2-3,TRBV7-3
CASSDGGGADTQYF,TRBJ2-3,TRBV6-4
CASSLSRGLNYGYTF,TRBJ1-2,TRBV11-2
CASSLKGPGAGELFF,TRBJ2-2,TRBV7-3
CASLLIVQTGGDYGYTF,TRBJ1-2,TRBV2
CASGGGRIEQFF,TRBJ2-1,TRBV27
CASTRRDGF,TRBJ1-1,TRBV6-4
CASSIDSPYEQYF,TRBJ2-7,TRBV19
CASRPGLAGSTDTQYF,TRBJ2-3,TRBV5-4
CASSAGDNQPQHF,TRBJ1-5,TRBV25-1
CASSVGQGEDTQYF,TRBJ2-3,TRBV2
CASSPGAVLGSEQYF,TRBJ2-7,TRBV7-2
CASRPGGYLTDTQYF,TRBJ2-3,TRBV6-5
CASSHRGANYEQYF,TRBJ2-7,TRBV6-1
CASKVQVGGAGELFF,TRBJ2-2,TRBV6-5
CASSEYINEKLFF,TRBJ1-4,TRBV25-1
CARIKSDRAGHEQYF,TRBJ2-7,TRBV27
CASRLGQGIYGYTF,TRBJ1-2,TRBV6-5
CASSRPQGVNTEAFF,TRBJ1-1,TRBV28
CASSEGSGGTDTQYF,TRBJ2-3,TRBV7-3
CASSVTGSNEYNEQFF,TRBJ2-1,TRBV9
CASGRTVFEYGYTF,TRBJ1-2,TRBV2
CASSFLREGRETQYF,TRBJ2-5,TRBV7-2
CASSWEETQYF,TRBJ2-5,TRBV7-2
CASSQVRGGYTF,TRBJ1-2,TRBV28
CSVVGVAGFYEQYF,TRBJ2-7,TRBV29-1
CAISAGGGTDTQYF,TRBJ2-3,TRBV10-3
CASSPAGNQPQHF,TRBJ1-5,TRBV14